This T cell receptor (beta chain) was found in a study of shared clonotypes between healthy human individuals. With 1 base removed from V and 2 bases from J, the gap between germline ends came to 15 bases. The CDR3 covers 16 residues. In germline, CDR1 is MDHEN, CDR2 SYDVKM. Repertoires were generated with immunoSEQ multiplex PCR, while TCRdb's copy carries only in-frame clones and drops some. This sample carries about 2,100,000 clones, 85% to 95% of them seen once, and the ten largest clones take around 1.7%. Terminally differentiated effector memory CD45RA+ cells were excluded from the naive CD8 cells, which were CD45RO-negative and positively selected for CCR7.

The origin of this receptor is a man between 18 and 29 years old in good health. Some clones in this sample may be carry-over from other donors' samples. Input material: naive CD8+ T cells from PBMCs. The chain recombines TRBV28 with TRBJ2-7; weak D call: TRBD2 (6 bases). DNA for the CDR3: TGTGCCAGCAGTTTATCCCCCCAGCGGGCTACCTACGAGCAGTACTTC. Its translation is CASSLSPQRATYEQYF.